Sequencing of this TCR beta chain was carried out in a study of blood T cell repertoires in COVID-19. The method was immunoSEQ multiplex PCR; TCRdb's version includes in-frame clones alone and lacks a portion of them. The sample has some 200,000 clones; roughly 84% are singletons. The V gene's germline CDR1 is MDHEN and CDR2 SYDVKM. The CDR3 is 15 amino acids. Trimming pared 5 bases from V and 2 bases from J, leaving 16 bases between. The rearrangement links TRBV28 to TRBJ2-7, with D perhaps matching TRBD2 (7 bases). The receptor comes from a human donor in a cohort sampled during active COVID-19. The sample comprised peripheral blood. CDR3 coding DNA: TGTGCCAGCAGTAAGGGGGGGGGACTAACCTACGAGCAGTACTTC. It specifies CASSKGGGLTYEQYF.